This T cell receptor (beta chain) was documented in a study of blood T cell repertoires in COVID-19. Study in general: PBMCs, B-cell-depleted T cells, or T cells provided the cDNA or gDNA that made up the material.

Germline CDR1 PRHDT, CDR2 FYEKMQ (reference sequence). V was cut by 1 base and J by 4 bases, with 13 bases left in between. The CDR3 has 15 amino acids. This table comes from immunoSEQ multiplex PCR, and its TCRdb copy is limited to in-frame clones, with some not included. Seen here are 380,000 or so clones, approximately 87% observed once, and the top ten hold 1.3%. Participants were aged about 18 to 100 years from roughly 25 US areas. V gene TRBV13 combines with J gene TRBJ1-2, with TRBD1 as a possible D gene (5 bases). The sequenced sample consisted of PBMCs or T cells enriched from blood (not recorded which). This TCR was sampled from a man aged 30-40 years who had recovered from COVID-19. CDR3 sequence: CASSLDRGGFYGYTF. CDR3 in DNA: TGTGCCAGCAGCTTAGATCGGGGGGGATTCTATGGCTACACCTTC.